The clone carrying this T cell receptor (beta chain) was observed many times. Its antigen is undetermined. The data are from a study of T-cell reconstitution after alpha-beta-depleted transplantation in children. The study, taken as a whole, reports: T-cell counts and diversity at one year post-transplant came mainly from newly produced T cells.

CDR1 and CDR2 (germline): SGHRS, YFSETQ. V dropped 4 bases and J dropped 3; count of bases not matched to a gene: 8. The CDR3 runs 15 residues. Unique molecular identifiers tagged the TCRbeta library. TCRdb recomputed calls from the PCR reads with MiXCR, one row per CDR3 protein. The sample lists around 250,000 distinct CDR3 sequences; 6.5% to 9% were seen once. The clonotype comes from a male patient between 10 and 17 years old who had a stem cell transplant for acute lymphoblastic leukemia, so the T cells may come from the graft donor. Sequenced here: PBMCs, mostly from graft donor cells, sampled 180 days after TCRalphabeta/CD19-depleted stem cell transplant. This sequence joins TRBV5-1 and TRBJ1-1; 8 nucleotides line up with TRBD1. CDR3 nucleotides: TGCGCCAGCAGCCTCCCACAGGGGGGGGACACTGAAGCTTTCTTT. Translating gives CASSLPQGGDTEAFF.